This TCR beta chain emerged from a study of T cells in Graves' hyperthyroidism and ophthalmopathy. Study-level findings and limits: The model made its ophthalmopathy prediction, and onset followed a median around 6.5 months later.

This clonotype came up many times. Its antigen remains unknown. The V gene's germline CDR1 is MNHEY and CDR2 SMNVEV (reference sequence). V lost 8 bases to trimming and J lost 4 bases, with 21 bases between them. There are 16 residues in the CDR3. What was amplified from RNA transcripts were TCR beta CDR3 regions. The HTBI primer set was used in a first-round RT-PCR of the TCR CDR3. TCRdb re-analysed the multiplex PCR reads in MiXCR, keeping a single row per CDR3 protein. The repertoire consists of more than 250,000 distinct CDR3 sequences, with around 15% occurring once and the leading ten covering around 30%.

This receptor was identified in a woman aged 50 to 60 with Graves' hyperthyroidism that later progressed to Graves' ophthalmopathy. The sequenced sample consisted of blood. This chain links TRBV27 with TRBJ2-1; tentatively, D is TRBD1 or TRBD2 (5 bases each). The CDR3 bases are TGTGCCAGCCTCTCTACCGGGGCGGCTTTATACAATGAGCAGTTCTTC. The encoded protein is CASLSTGAALYNEQFF.